The rows below give T cell receptor beta chains drawn from one sample of a study of Ad26.COV2.S vaccination and SARS-CoV-2 variants. Here immunoSEQ multiplex PCR was the method, and the copy in TCRdb shows in-frame clones only, minus some. The top ten clones hold more than 10% of a sample with approximately 450,000 clones, approximately 90% of them seen once. This material consisted of peripheral blood, taken in a trial of Ad26.COV2.S vaccine versus placebo. All receptors come from a person between 18 and 60 years old who received the Ad26.COV2.S COVID-19 vaccine or a placebo. CDR3s include the opening cysteine and the closing phenylalanine or tryptophan. D genes are given only for firm matches. Some rows mark clone size as missing; the rest say once, few, many or name a class of expanded clone.

d_call | j_call | clone_size | v_call | cdr3_nt | cdr3_aa
. | TRBJ2-3 | . | TRBV9 | TGTGCCAGCAGCGTAGGGGCGGGAAGACAAGATACGCAGTATTTT | CASSVGAGRQDTQYF
. | TRBJ1-6 | . | TRBV7-8 | TGTGCCAGCAGCCTACGCACAGGGAATTCACCCCTCCACTTT | CASSLRTGNSPLHF
TRBD2 | TRBJ2-1 | . | TRBV5-4 | TGTGCCAGCAGCCCGCGGACTAGCGGGGCTCTCCGTGAGCAGTTCTTC | CASSPRTSGALREQFF
TRBD1 | TRBJ1-2 | . | TRBV5-4 | TGTGCCAGCAGCCTAGACAGGGTAGTCACCTTC | CASSLDRVVTF
TRBD1 | TRBJ2-5 | few | TRBV6-5 | TGTGCCAGCAGACCTGGGACAGGTGGAACCCAGTACTTC | CASRPGTGGTQYF
. | TRBJ2-1 | . | TRBV29-1 | TGCAGCGTTGAAGATGGCACAGACGAGCAGTTCTTC | CSVEDGTDEQFF
TRBD1 | TRBJ2-5 | . | TRBV5-8 | TGTGCCAGCAGCTTCGGACAGGGAAAAGAGACCCAGTACTTC | CASSFGQGKETQYF
TRBD2 | TRBJ2-1 | . | TRBV6-5 | TGTGCCAGCAGTATACTAGCGACCTACAATGAGCAGTTCTTC | CASSILATYNEQFF
. | TRBJ2-7 | . | TRBV5-6 | TGTGCCAGCAGCCCAGACCGAGCGGCCTACTACGAGCAGTACTTC | CASSPDRAAYYEQYF
. | TRBJ2-1 | . | TRBV11-2 | TGTGCCAGCAGCTTACAGGCGCCTTACAATGAGCAGTTCTTC | CASSLQAPYNEQFF
. | TRBJ2-7 | . | TRBV5-1 | TGCGCCAGCAGCTTGGGGGTCCCGGCTTCCTACGAGCAGTACTTC | CASSLGVPASYEQYF
TRBD2 | TRBJ2-5 | . | TRBV19 | TGTGCCAGTAGCCTGACTAGCGGGAGACAAGAGACCCAGTACTTC | CASSLTSGRQETQYF
. | TRBJ2-7 | few | TRBV20-1 | TGCAGTGCTAGTGACAGGAGTTCCTACGAGCAGTACTTC | CSASDRSSYEQYF
. | TRBJ2-1 | . | TRBV19 | TGTGCCAGTACCACCGGGGGACCTGAGCAGTTCTTC | CASTTGGPEQFF
. | TRBJ2-7 | few | TRBV9 | TGTGCCAGCAGCCCCGGAAGAGCGCGGGGCGAGCAGTACTTC | CASSPGRARGEQYF
. | TRBJ2-7 | . | TRBV7-9 | TGTGCCAGCAGCTTAGGAGGGACTCTCTCCTACGAGCAGTACTTC | CASSLGGTLSYEQYF
TRBD2 | TRBJ2-1 | once | TRBV4-1 | TGCGCCAGCAGCCAAGATCTTAGGGGGGCGGGACTAGCGGGGAATGAGCAGTTCTTC | CASSQDLRGAGLAGNEQFF
TRBD2 | TRBJ2-3 | . | TRBV6-2/TRBV6-3 | TGTGCCAGCAGTATGGGGACTAGTACCACAGATACGCAGTATTTT | CASSMGTSTTDTQYF
TRBD1 | TRBJ1-6 | . | TRBV6-5 | TGTGCCAGCAGTTTCAGGGGGTCGGTTAATTCACCCCTCCACTTT | CASSFRGSVNSPLHF
. | TRBJ2-3 | . | TRBV27 | TGTGCCAGCAGTCCACTTGTTCGGGGGGCCACAGATACGCAGTATTTT | CASSPLVRGATDTQYF
TRBD1 | TRBJ1-4 | few | TRBV5-1 | TGCGCCAGCAGCTTCCGGGACAGTAATGAAAAACTGTTTTTT | CASSFRDSNEKLFF
TRBD1 | TRBJ2-7 | . | TRBV5-1 | TGCGCCAGCAGCTTGGGGCAGGGGGCGTACGAGCAGTACTTC | CASSLGQGAYEQYF
TRBD2 | TRBJ2-7 | . | TRBV6-2/TRBV6-3 | TGTGCCAGCAGTTATGATAGCGGGGGTTCCGACGAGCAGTACTTC | CASSYDSGGSDEQYF
TRBD2 | TRBJ2-1 | . | TRBV7-8 | TGTGCCAGCAGCTCACACCAGGGACTAGCGGCTCTAAGTGTGCAGTTCTTC | CASSSHQGLAALSVQFF
. | TRBJ1-2 | . | TRBV3-1/TRBV3-2 | TGTGCCAGCAGCCAAGCCCAGTTGGGGGGCTACACCTTC | CASSQAQLGGYTF
. | TRBJ2-7 | . | TRBV14 | TGTGCCAGCAGCCGTAACCGACTCCTTTCCTACGAGCAGTACTTC | CASSRNRLLSYEQYF
. | TRBJ2-5 | . | TRBV7-3 | TGTGCCAGCAGCTTCCAGGGCAGTCAAGAGACCCAGTACTTC | CASSFQGSQETQYF
. | TRBJ2-3 | . | TRBV6-1 | TGTGCCAGCAGTGAGTTGGGTCTAAGATCAGATACGCAGTATTTT | CASSELGLRSDTQYF
TRBD2 | TRBJ2-7 | . | TRBV7-6 | TGTGCCAGCAGCTTAGTTGCGGGAGGGGGCGGGCAGCAGTACTTC | CASSLVAGGGGQQYF
. | TRBJ2-3 | . | TRBV5-4 | TGTGCCAGCAGCTTGAGGCAAGCGGTGAGCACAGATACGCAGTATTTT | CASSLRQAVSTDTQYF
TRBD2 | TRBJ2-1 | . | TRBV28 | TGTGCCAGCAACCAACCTACCGGGACTAGCGGAGCTTATGAGCAGTTCTTC | CASNQPTGTSGAYEQFF
. | TRBJ2-3 | . | TRBV3-1/TRBV3-2 | TGTGCCAGCAGCCAACAAGTAGGAGATACGCAGTATTTT | CASSQQVGDTQYF
. | TRBJ1-3 | . | TRBV18 | TGTGCCAGCTCACCACAAAGCTCTGGAAACACCATATATTTT | CASSPQSSGNTIYF
TRBD1 | TRBJ2-2 | . | TRBV7-9 | TGTGCCAGCAGCTTGACCGGGACAGGGACCGGGGAGCTGTTTTTT | CASSLTGTGTGELFF
. | TRBJ2-5 | . | TRBV15 | TGTGCCACCAGCCAGGGGCCGGTTGATAGGGAGACCCAGTACTTC | CATSQGPVDRETQYF
. | TRBJ2-2 | . | TRBV18 | TGTGCCAGCTCACCAGGGACTGATTACGGGGAGCTGTTTTTT | CASSPGTDYGELFF